These T cell receptor beta chains were read from a single sample in a study of blood T cell repertoires in COVID-19. Clones were sequenced by immunoSEQ multiplex PCR, and TCRdb holds only the in-frame ones, with some missing. This sample has some 250,000 clones, with roughly nine tenths found just once. The sequencing sample was made of peripheral blood. Receptors were obtained from a woman in her twenties or thirties with COVID-19, enrolled during active disease. Both conserved end residues are part of each CDR3. A D gene is named only where the DNA matches it firmly. Clone size is shown for a subset of rows, as once, few, many or a class of expanded clone.

>NA|TRBD1|TRBJ2-1|TRBV7-2
TGTGCCAGCAGCTTATTAACAGGGGGATACAATGAGCAGTTCTTC
CASSLLTGGYNEQFF
>NA|TRBD1|TRBJ2-7|TRBV4-1
TGCGCCAGCAGCCATGTTGCCCGGACAGGGACCCTCTACGAGCAGTACTTC
CASSHVARTGTLYEQYF
>NA|NA|TRBJ2-7|TRBV19
TGTGCCTCCCGGGACTGGGGTAGCTCCTACGAGCAGTACTTC
CASRDWGSSYEQYF
>NA|TRBD1|TRBJ1-1|TRBV6-6
TGTGCCAGCAGTAGACAGGGGGAAGGCACTGAAGCTTTCTTT
CASSRQGEGTEAFF
>NA|NA|TRBJ2-1|TRBV7-8
TGTGCCAGCAGCTTAGGAACAGGGGGGGTTATTGGCAGGGGCTCCTACAATGAGCAGTTCTTC
CASSLGTGGVIGRGSYNEQFF
>once|TRBD2|TRBJ2-7|TRBV2
TGTGCCAGCGGGCTAGCGGGGGGCCGTTTCCCTACGGAGCAGTACTTC
CASGLAGGRFPTEQYF
>NA|NA|TRBJ1-1|TRBV6-5
TGTGCCAGCAGTTACGGCAGGGCCCCTGAAGCTTTCTTT
CASSYGRAPEAFF
>NA|TRBD2|TRBJ2-5|TRBV4-2
TGTGCCAGCAGCCGGGGGGGGAGCTTTCGGGATCAAGAGACCCAGTACTTC
CASSRGGSFRDQETQYF
>NA|NA|TRBJ2-7|TRBV5-1
TGCGCCAGCAGCTTGGACAGGGACGAGCAGTACTTC
CASSLDRDEQYF
>NA|NA|TRBJ1-4|TRBV14
TGTGCCAGCAGTCTTGCGCGCCCAACTAATGAAAAACTGTTTTTT
CASSLARPTNEKLFF
>NA|TRBD1|TRBJ2-2|TRBV6-5
TGTGCCAGCAGGGGACAGGGAGGGGCCGGGGAGCTGTTTTTT
CASRGQGGAGELFF
>NA|NA|TRBJ2-5|TRBV3-1/TRBV3-2
TGTGCCAGCAGCTCCCGGGGGGCCGGAGAGACCCAGTACTTC
CASSSRGAGETQYF
>NA|TRBD1|TRBJ1-1|TRBV9
TGTGCCAGCAGCGTAGGGGACAGGGGCCTCTGGGGGCCCTTAAACACTGAAGCTTTCTTT
CASSVGDRGLWGPLNTEAFF
>NA|TRBD2|TRBJ2-5|TRBV4-1
TGCGCCAGCAGCCAAGTCCTAGCGGGGGTCCAAGAGACCCAGTACTTC
CASSQVLAGVQETQYF
>NA|NA|TRBJ2-7|TRBV5-1
TGCGCCAGCAGCTTGGCCCTGACTTATAGCGGCTACGAGCAGTACTTC
CASSLALTYSGYEQYF
>once|TRBD2|TRBJ2-1|TRBV3-1/TRBV3-2
TGTGCCAGCAGCCAGACGAGGCAGCGGGGGCAGGGGTACAATGAGCAGTTCTTC
CASSQTRQRGQGYNEQFF
>NA|NA|TRBJ1-1|TRBV5-1
TGCGCCAGTATCCCCCCGGGAACCAGGGGCATGAACACTGAAGCTTTCTTT
CASIPPGTRGMNTEAFF
>few|TRBD2|TRBJ2-3|TRBV7-6
TGTGCCAGCAGTGGCCTAGGGACTACCACAGATACGCAGTATTTT
CASSGLGTTTDTQYF
>NA|NA|TRBJ2-7|TRBV5-1
TGCGCCAGCAGCTTGCCCCCTTCTTCCCACGAGCAGTACTTC
CASSLPPSSHEQYF
>NA|NA|TRBJ2-1|TRBV27
TGTGCCAGCAGTCACCGGCTGGGGAGCTCCTACAATGAGCAGTTCTTC
CASSHRLGSSYNEQFF
>NA|TRBD1|TRBJ1-3|TRBV5-3
TGTGCCAGAAGCCTACCGGGACAGGGCACTGGAAACACCATATATTTT
CARSLPGQGTGNTIYF
>NA|NA|TRBJ2-7|TRBV28
TGTGCCAGCAGCCCCCTCCCAGGGGTAGGCGAGCAGTACTTC
CASSPLPGVGEQYF
>once|NA|TRBJ1-5|TRBV12-5
TGTGCTAGTGGTTTCGGACAGTCCCAGCATTTT
CASGFGQSQHF
>NA|TRBD2|TRBJ2-1|TRBV11-3
TGTGCCAGCAGCTTACGCCGGGGGGGTCTTTTCAATGAGCAGTTCTTC
CASSLRRGGLFNEQFF
>NA|NA|TRBJ1-6|TRBV19
TGTGCCAGTACTATCGGCCTGGGGGGTAATTCACCCCTCCACTTT
CASTIGLGGNSPLHF
>NA|TRBD1|TRBJ1-4|TRBV3-1/TRBV3-2
TGTGCCAGCAGCCCACGAGACAGGGGGCGAGGTGAAAAACTGTTTTTT
CASSPRDRGRGEKLFF
>few|NA|TRBJ1-5|TRBV6-5
TGTGCCAGCAATATACAGGGTAGGAGTTATCAGCCCCAGCATTTT
CASNIQGRSYQPQHF
>NA|NA|TRBJ1-2|TRBV7-9
TGTGCCAGCTTCAGACTAAACCGACAGGACCCCTATGGCTACACCTTC
CASFRLNRQDPYGYTF
>NA|TRBD1|TRBJ1-2|TRBV6-5
TGTGCCAGCAGCGGACAGGAGGGTGTCTATGGCTACACCTTC
CASSGQEGVYGYTF
>NA|TRBD1|TRBJ2-1|TRBV5-1
TGCGCCAGCAGCATGGACAGGAGCTCCTACAATGAGCAGTTCTTC
CASSMDRSSYNEQFF
>NA|TRBD1|TRBJ1-3|TRBV18
TGTGCCAGCTCACCTCAATCGACAGGGGCCGGAAACACCATATATTTT
CASSPQSTGAGNTIYF
>NA|TRBD1|TRBJ1-1|TRBV4-1
TGCGCCAGCAGCGGGGGACAGGAAGCTTTCTTT
CASSGGQEAFF
>few|TRBD1|TRBJ1-5|TRBV27
TGTGCCAGCAGTCCATGGACAGGGGAGGCAAATCAGCCCCAGCATTTT
CASSPWTGEANQPQHF
>NA|NA|TRBJ1-1|TRBV12-3/TRBV12-4
TGTGCCAGCAGTCGAGGGATTGAAGCTTTCTTT
CASSRGIEAFF
>NA|NA|TRBJ1-1|TRBV18
TGTGCCAGCTCACCACCTGACATCCGTTCCACTGAAGCTTTCTTT
CASSPPDIRSTEAFF
>NA|TRBD2|TRBJ2-1|TRBV10-1
TGCGCCAGCAGTGAGACAATATTGAGCGGGGGTAACAATGAGCAGTTCTTC
CASSETILSGGNNEQFF
>NA|TRBD1|TRBJ1-2|TRBV7-6
TGTGCCAGCAGCGCCCGGGACAGGGGAATGTTTGGCTACACCTTC
CASSARDRGMFGYTF
>NA|NA|TRBJ1-2|TRBV4-1
TGCGCCAGCAGCCAAAATACAGGGAGCTATGGCTACACCTTC
CASSQNTGSYGYTF
>NA|TRBD2|TRBJ2-3|TRBV4-2
TGTGCCAGCAGCCAACATAGCGGGGGGGGCACAGATACGCAGTATTTT
CASSQHSGGGTDTQYF
>NA|NA|TRBJ1-5|TRBV19
TGTGCCACCCAGGACGGGGGCAATCAGCCCCAGCATTTT
CATQDGGNQPQHF
>once|NA|TRBJ1-2|TRBV23-1
TGCGCCAGCAGCACCAAAACCCGGAGGGTTAACTATGGCTACACCTTC
CASSTKTRRVNYGYTF